The 27 T cell receptor beta chains listed next were all sequenced from one sample in a study of T cell responses to AZD1222 COVID-19 vaccine. Repertoires were generated with immunoSEQ multiplex PCR, while TCRdb's copy carries only in-frame clones and drops some. This table has some 190,000 clones, just over 90% appearing once. Sequenced here: peripheral blood, sampled 28 days after the second AZD1222 dose. All receptors derive from an adult who received the AZD1222 COVID-19 vaccine.

The rearrangement joins TRBV7-9 to TRBJ1-3; D unresolved. Germline loops: CDR1 SEHNR, CDR2 FQNEAQ (reference sequence). Trimming pared 5 bases from V and 2 bases from J, leaving 16 bases between. The CDR3 totals 16 residues. This CDR3 is CASSPSLYGPGNTIYF. The DNA for the CDR3 is TGTGCCAGCAGCCCCTCCCTCTACGGTCCTGGAAACACCATATATTTT.

The gene calls are TRBV11-2 and TRBJ1-1; 7 bases are a match to TRBD1. The CDR3 loop spans 13 amino acids. The trim removed 4 bases at V and 5 bases at J, leaving 4 bases unmatched. The germline gives CDR1 SGHAT, CDR2 FQNNGV. The CDR3 region has the DNA TGTGCCAGCAGCTCTTTACAGGGGACTGAAGCTTTCTTT. It encodes CASSSLQGTEAFF. Full variable domain (outside the CDR3, taken from reference TRBV11-2 and TRBJ1-1): EAGVAQSPRYKIIEKRQSVAFWCNPISGHATLYWYQQILGQGPKLLIQFQNNGVVDDSQLPKDRFSAERLKGVDSTLKIQPAKLEDSAVYLCASSSLQGTEAFFGQGTRLTVV.

This chain connects TRBV27 to TRBJ1-6, with 11 bases lining up with TRBD1. CDR3 length equals 18 residues. The V gene's germline CDR1 is MNHEY and CDR2 SMNVEV (reference sequence). The V segment lost 2 bases and the J segment 7 bases; nucleotides outside the gene matches: 10. CDR3 nucleotides: TGTGCCAGCAGTTTAGTTCCGGACAGGGGGCGCGGAAATTCACCCCTCCACTTT. It yields the protein CASSLVPDRGRGNSPLHF.

The chain uses TRBV5-1 and TRBJ1-4, with TRBD1 matching over 10 bases. CDR1 and CDR2 from the germline V gene are SGHRS and YFSETQ. The trim removed 4 bases at V and 5 bases at J, leaving 2 bases unmatched. The CDR3 consists of 14 residues. The CDR3: CASSRDRGNEKLFF. CDR3 DNA sequence: TGCGCCAGCAGCCGGGACAGGGGAAATGAAAAACTGTTTTTT.

This chain connects TRBV5-4 to TRBJ2-1; D is ambiguous. The V gene's germline CDR1 is SGHNT and CDR2 YYREEE (reference sequence). Trimming took off 0 bases at V and 0 bases at J, with 10 bases between the two ends. The CDR3 sequence is 16 residues long. For the CDR3, the DNA is TGTGCCAGCAGCTTGGCCGGCGTACGCTCCTACAATGAGCAGTTCTTC. Protein product: CASSLAGVRSYNEQFF.

This clone was seen just once. V and J are TRBV18 and TRBJ2-7; tentatively, D is TRBD1 or TRBD2 (6 bases each). The CDR3 totals 16 residues. Trimming shortened V by 3 bases and J by 2 bases, and 17 bases separated the two germline ends. Germline-derived CDR1 and CDR2 are KGHSH and LQKENI. CDR3 bases: TGTGCCAGCTCACCGACGGGGGCAGGGACGACCTACGAGCAGTACTTC. Translated: CASSPTGAGTTYEQYF.

The genes are TRBV7-2 and TRBJ2-1; 8 bases line up with TRBD2. The trim removed 2 bases at V and 0 bases at J, leaving 6 bases unmatched. CDR1 SGHTA and CDR2 FQGNSA come from the germline V gene. The CDR3 sequence is 17 residues long. In nucleotides, the CDR3 is TGTGCCAGCAGCTTAAGTAGCGGGGTAGGCTCCTACAATGAGCAGTTCTTC. It translates to CASSLSSGVGSYNEQFF.

This chain joins TRBV6-5 and TRBJ2-7; 10 bases agree with TRBD1. The V gene's germline CDR1 is MNHEY and CDR2 SVGAGI. V lost 6 bases and J lost 3; bases outside the gene matches: 2. This CDR3 is built from 13 residues. DNA for the CDR3: TGTGCCAGCAGGACAGGGGGCAACTACGAGCAGTACTTC. It is translated as CASRTGGNYEQYF.

V gene TRBV27 combines with J gene TRBJ2-7, with TRBD2 matching over 7 bases. This CDR3 has 15 residues. V lost 3 bases to trimming and J lost 1 base; unmatched junction nucleotides: 6. Germline V CDR1 and CDR2: MNHEY, SMNVEV (reference sequence). CDR3 sequence: CASSFAAGASYEQYF. CDR3 DNA: TGTGCCAGCAGTTTTGCTGCGGGAGCTTCCTACGAGCAGTACTTC.

The chain is built from TRBV5-1 and TRBJ2-3; 7 nucleotides line up with TRBD2. CDR1 and CDR2 (germline): SGHRS, YFSETQ. The CDR3 length is 14 residues. With V trimmed by 4 bases and J by 5 bases, 7 bases remained unmatched. The CDR3 loop is CASSLLAAVDTQYF. The CDR3 DNA reads TGCGCCAGCAGCCTCCTAGCGGCAGTAGATACGCAGTATTTT.

The chain combines TRBV19 with TRBJ2-3; TRBD1 aligns across 7 bases. The CDR3 is 13 amino acids. Germline V lookup: CDR1 LNHDA, CDR2 SQIVND (reference sequence). Germline trimming cut 3 bases from V and 5 bases from J; bases unmatched to any gene: 2. CDR3 sequence (DNA): TGTGCCAGTAGTATGCGACAGGGAGATACGCAGTATTTT. It translates to CASSMRQGDTQYF. Together with reference TRBV19 and TRBJ2-3, the CDR3 gives the full variable domain: DGGITQSPKYLFRKEGQNVTLSCEQNLNHDAMYWYRQDPGQGLRLIYYSQIVNDFQKGDIAEGYSVSREKKESFPLTVTSAQKNPTAFYLCASSMRQGDTQYFGPGTRLTVL.

CDR3 DNA sequence: TGTGCCAGCTCATCCTCGGGACAGGGGAAAGCGGTGGGGCAGTACTTC. Protein sequence: CASSSSGQGKAVGQYF. The rearrangement uses TRBV18 and TRBJ2-7; 10 bases are shared with TRBD1. The CDR3 is 16 residues long. V gave up 5 bases and J gave up 9 bases; unmatched junction bases: 16. Germline V lookup: CDR1 KGHSH, CDR2 LQKENI.

The V gene is TRBV18, the J gene TRBJ2-1, with D maybe TRBD1 (6 bases). V lost 4 bases, J lost 1 base, and 20 bases lay in between. This CDR3 region has 18 residues. Germline V gene data show CDR1 as KGHSH and CDR2 as LQKENI. The DNA for the CDR3 is TGTGCCAGCTCACGAGGACAGCCAGTGTCTGGTTCCTACAATGAGCAGTTCTTC. Translating gives CASSRGQPVSGSYNEQFF.

This chain joins TRBV27 and TRBJ2-1; D call uncertain. CDR1 and CDR2 from the germline V gene are MNHEY and SMNVEV (reference sequence). This CDR3 has 13 amino acids. The V gene lost 1 base and the J gene lost 3 bases, with 4 bases spanning the gap. CDR3 region: CASSLFRYNEQFF. The CDR3 DNA reads TGTGCCAGCAGTTTATTCCGCTACAATGAGCAGTTCTTC.

The DNA of the CDR3 is TGCGCCAGCAGCTTCCGGGCGAACGACCCAGATACGCAGTATTTT. Its translation is CASSFRANDPDTQYF. V and J are TRBV5-1 and TRBJ2-3, with D unresolved. Trimming pared 2 bases from V and 4 bases from J, leaving 14 bases between. In germline, CDR1 is SGHRS, CDR2 YFSETQ. This CDR3 is 15 amino acids long.

The V call is TRBV19, the J call TRBJ2-4; TRBD2 aligns across 8 bases. In germline, CDR1 is LNHDA, CDR2 SQIVND (reference sequence). The CDR3 is 16 amino acids. V shed 5 bases, J shed 6 bases, and the junction held 12 bases outside the gene matches. CDR3: CASSPRGSGNVNIQYF. As DNA, the CDR3 is TGTGCCAGTAGTCCCCGGGGTAGCGGGAACGTAAACATTCAGTACTTC.

The chain links TRBV20-1 to TRBJ1-1; tentatively, D is TRBD1 (5 bases). V dropped 3 bases and J dropped 0 bases, with 8 bases sitting between them. Germline assignment: CDR1 DFQATT and CDR2 SNEGSKA (reference sequence). This CDR3 comprises 13 residues. In DNA form, the CDR3 reads TGCAGTGCTAGTCCCAGGGTGAACACTGAAGCTTTCTTT. This translates into CSASPRVNTEAFF.

This rearrangement joins TRBV10-2 to TRBJ1-1; D gene ambiguous. V shed 7 bases and J shed 1 base, with 4 bases lying between them. Germline V CDR1 and CDR2: WSHSY, SAAADI. The CDR3 spans 11 residues. DNA for the CDR3: TGCGCCAGCATGGGGAACACTGAAGCTTTCTTT. Amino acid sequence: CASMGNTEAFF.

The chain carries TRBV19 and TRBJ2-7, with 7 bases fitting TRBD1. Losses at the gene ends were 7 bases for V and 5 bases for J; bases not matched to a gene: 14. Per germline, CDR1 LNHDA and CDR2 SQIVND (reference sequence). The CDR3 has 15 amino acids. CDR3: CASTPGEGARHEQYF. The CDR3 region has the DNA TGTGCCAGTACCCCAGGTGAGGGGGCCCGCCACGAGCAGTACTTC.

The V call is TRBV7-2, the J call TRBJ2-7, with TRBD1 matching 9 bases. Unmatched junction bases numbered 11, after V lost 5 bases and J lost 6 bases. CDR3 length: 15 amino acids. Germline V CDR1 and CDR2: SGHTA, FQGNSA. The CDR3 region is CASSTTPNRGLEQYF. For the CDR3, the DNA is TGTGCCAGCAGCACGACCCCTAACAGGGGGCTCGAGCAGTACTTC.

The genes are TRBV2 and TRBJ1-1; TRBD1 aligns across 9 bases. V shed 6 bases, J shed 2 bases, and the junction held 7 bases outside the gene matches. The CDR3 runs 15 residues. Germline V gene sequence: CDR1 SNHLY, CDR2 FYNNEI. Written as DNA, the CDR3 is TGTGCCAGCAGGACTGACAGGGGGGAAAACACTGAAGCTTTCTTT. Residues: CASRTDRGENTEAFF.

The chain joins TRBV7-9 to TRBJ1-1, with D tentatively TRBD1 (5 bases). The germline CDR1 and CDR2 sequences are SEHNR and FQNEAQ (reference sequence). There are 15 residues in the CDR3. Trimming removed 4 bases at V and 0 bases at J, with 12 bases between. In nucleotides, the CDR3 is TGTGCCAGCAGCTATAAGGGGAGAATGAACACTGAAGCTTTCTTT. It is translated as CASSYKGRMNTEAFF. Based on the CDR3 plus reference TRBV7-9 and TRBJ1-1, the full variable domain is DTGVSQNPRHKITKRGQNVTFRCDPISEHNRLYWYRQTLGQGPEFLTYFQNEAQLEKSRLLSDRFSAERPKGSFSTLEIQRTEQGDSAMYLCASSYKGRMNTEAFFGQGTRLTVV.

The J gene is TRBJ2-1, the V gene TRBV29-1, with D perhaps matching TRBD2 (6 bases). This CDR3 is built from 14 residues. Per germline, CDR1 SQVTM and CDR2 ANQGSEA. V lost 6 bases, J lost 8 bases, and 20 bases lay in between. DNA for the CDR3: TGCAGCGTCGTCACATCCGGGGGTTCCCATGAGCAGTTCTTC. Residues: CSVVTSGGSHEQFF.

This sequence joins TRBV19 and TRBJ1-2, with D unresolved. The CDR3 consists of 13 residues. Germline V gives CDR1 LNHDA, CDR2 SQIVND (reference sequence). Trimming cost V 1 base and J 6 bases, with 9 bases left between them. CDR3 protein: CASSIGAGNGYTF. The CDR3 coding sequence is TGTGCCAGTAGTATAGGCGCAGGAAATGGCTACACCTTC.

The V gene is TRBV27, the J gene TRBJ1-1; the match to TRBD1 covers 9 bases. The germline CDR1 and CDR2 sequences are MNHEY and SMNVEV (reference sequence). V shed 3 bases, J shed 10 bases, and the junction held 6 bases outside the gene matches. This CDR3 spans 13 amino acids. CDR3 nucleotides: TGTGCCAGCAGTTTCCTTGGACAGGGGAGAGCTTTCTTT. Translation: CASSFLGQGRAFF.

The chain recombines TRBV2 with TRBJ2-1; weak D call: TRBD2 (6 bases). Trimming removed 2 bases from V and 7 bases from J, with 15 bases in between. This CDR3 comprises 15 residues. Germline V gene lookup returns CDR1 SNHLY and CDR2 FYNNEI. CDR3 loop: CASSELGRERNEQFF. CDR3 nucleotides: TGTGCCAGCAGTGAACTTGGACGGGAGAGGAATGAGCAGTTCTTC.

The chain has TRBV19 and TRBJ2-1; D assignment may be TRBD1 or TRBD2 (5 bases each). This CDR3 is 14 amino acids long. Germline assignment: CDR1 LNHDA and CDR2 SQIVND (reference sequence). V was trimmed by 6 bases and J by 4 bases, leaving 13 bases between them. CDR3 nucleotide sequence: TGTGCCAGTAGAAGGGACGGGATGTACAATGAGCAGTTCTTC. This encodes CASRRDGMYNEQFF.